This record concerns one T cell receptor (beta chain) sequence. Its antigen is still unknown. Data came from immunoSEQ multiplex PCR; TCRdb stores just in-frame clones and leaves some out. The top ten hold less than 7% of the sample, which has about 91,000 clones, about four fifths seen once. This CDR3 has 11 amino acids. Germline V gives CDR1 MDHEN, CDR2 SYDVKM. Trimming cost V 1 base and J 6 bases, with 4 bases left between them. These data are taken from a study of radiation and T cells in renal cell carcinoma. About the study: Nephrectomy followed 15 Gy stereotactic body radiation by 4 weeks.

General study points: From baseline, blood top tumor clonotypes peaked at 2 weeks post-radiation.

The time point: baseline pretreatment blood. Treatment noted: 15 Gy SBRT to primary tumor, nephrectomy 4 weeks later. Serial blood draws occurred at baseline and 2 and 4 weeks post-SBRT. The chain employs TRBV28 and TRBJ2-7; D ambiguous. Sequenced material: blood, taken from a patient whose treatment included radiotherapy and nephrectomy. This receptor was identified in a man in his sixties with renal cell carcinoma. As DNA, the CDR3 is TGTGCCAGCAGTTTATCGGGCGAGCAGTACTTC. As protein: CASSLSGEQYF.